The 21 T cell receptor beta chains in this list originate from one sample, sequenced in a study of PD-1 blockade in classical Hodgkin lymphoma. Time point specified: newly diagnosed, previously untreated cHL patient sample. Sequenced by immunoSEQ multiplex PCR; TCRdb stores in-frame clones only, minus some. The sample has approximately 30,000 clones, roughly nine tenths seen once; the top ten hold 3.8%. Material for sequencing was peripheral blood mononuclear cells (PBMCs). The receptor source for this set is a human donor with classical Hodgkin lymphoma.

The chain uses TRBV19 and TRBJ2-5; 8 nucleotides agree with TRBD2. The CDR3 is made up of 16 amino acids. V lost 5 bases to trimming and J lost 2 bases; unmatched junction nucleotides: 10. Germline lookup yields CDR1 LNHDA and CDR2 SQIVND (reference sequence). The CDR3 nucleotides read TGTGCCAGTAGTTCCCCCGGGACTAGTCATCAAGAGACCCAGTACTTC. Its translation: CASSSPGTSHQETQYF.

The chain combines TRBV11-2 with TRBJ1-4; D is unresolved. The germline gives CDR1 SGHAT, CDR2 FQNNGV. V lost 6 bases, J lost 3 bases, and 17 bases lay in between. The CDR3 extends over 16 amino acids. The CDR3 region has the DNA TGTGCCAGCAGTCGCGTCCGAGGAGGGTCTAATGAAAAACTGTTTTTT. Residues: CASSRVRGGSNEKLFF.

This rearrangement joins TRBV7-8 to TRBJ2-3, with 11 bases lining up with TRBD2. The CDR3 consists of 16 residues. V lost 2 bases, J lost 4 bases, and 5 bases stayed unmatched. Germline V gene sequence: CDR1 SGHVS, CDR2 FQNEAQ. DNA of the CDR3: TGTGCCAGCAGCTTAACTAGCGGGAGATCGGCAGATACGCAGTATTTT. It encodes CASSLTSGRSADTQYF.

The V call is TRBV6-5, the J call TRBJ2-3, with a tentative D call TRBD2 (6 bases). V gave up 0 bases and J gave up 0 bases, with 7 bases separating them. The length of the CDR3 is 15 residues. Germline CDR1 MNHEY, CDR2 SVGAGI. CDR3 sequence reads: CASSYSRGSTDTQYF. The CDR3 DNA reads TGTGCCAGCAGTTACTCTCGGGGGAGCACAGATACGCAGTATTTT.

This clone was detected once. The chain couples TRBV5-1 to TRBJ2-5; 7 bases are a match to TRBD2. The CDR3 has 18 amino acids. V gave up 1 base and J gave up 7 bases; unmatched junction bases: 19. CDR1 is SGHRS and CDR2 is YFSETQ in the germline V gene. The CDR3 region is CASSLQKSSGPQVGTQYF. CDR3 nucleotides: TGCGCCAGCAGCTTGCAGAAGTCTAGCGGTCCCCAGGTGGGGACCCAGTACTTC.

The chain's CDR3 is CASSPQGLGNQPQHF. CDR3 DNA sequence: TGTGCCAGCAGCCCGCAGGGGCTGGGCAATCAGCCCCAGCATTTT. This rearrangement joins TRBV6-5 to TRBJ1-5; a weak D match, TRBD1 (6 bases). V was shortened by 6 bases and J by 2 bases, with 14 bases between the two germline ends. Germline-derived CDR1 and CDR2 are MNHEY and SVGAGI. This CDR3 has 15 residues.

The sample holds one count of this clone. This chain links TRBV10-1 with TRBJ2-2; 7 bases are a match to TRBD1. Germline CDR1 reads WNHNN; CDR2 reads SYGVQD (reference sequence). The CDR3 loop spans 14 amino acids. The trim removed 4 bases at V and 7 bases at J, leaving 6 bases unmatched. Written as DNA, the CDR3 is TGCGCCAGCAGTGGCACAGGGGCGTTCGGGGAGCTGTTTTTT. This sequence encodes CASSGTGAFGELFF.

This clone was seen once. The rearrangement links TRBV28 to TRBJ1-1, with a possible D match to TRBD1 (5 bases). Trimming pared 5 bases from V and 1 base from J, leaving 8 bases between. This CDR3 region has 13 residues. CDR1 MDHEN and CDR2 SYDVKM come from the germline V gene. The CDR3 DNA follows: TGTGCCAGCAGTATCACAGGGAACACTGAAGCTTTCTTT. Translated, it gives CASSITGNTEAFF.

This clone was seen more than once but under ten times. V is TRBV7-2 and J is TRBJ1-1; TRBD1 is a possible D gene (6 bases). The V gene lost 1 base and the J gene lost 5 bases, with 14 bases spanning the gap. Germline V CDR1 and CDR2: SGHTA, FQGNSA. The CDR3 runs to 15 residues. Here the CDR3 reads CASSLDARGETEAFF. The CDR3 nucleotides read TGTGCCAGCAGCTTAGACGCCAGGGGAGAGACTGAAGCTTTCTTT.

The V gene is TRBV7-2, the J gene TRBJ2-7; D may correspond to TRBD1 or TRBD2 (5 bases each). This CDR3 is built from 16 residues. V was pared by 0 bases and J by 6 bases, with 18 bases between. The germline V gene has CDR1 SGHTA and CDR2 FQGNSA. CDR3 residues: CASSLAVFGGLGEQYF. The DNA for the CDR3 is TGTGCCAGCAGCTTAGCGGTTTTTGGGGGTCTCGGCGAGCAGTACTTC.

CDR3 DNA sequence: TGCAGCGTTGCTCAGAGGGGCGGTGAAAAACTGTTTTTT. As protein: CSVAQRGGEKLFF. This chain uses TRBV29-1 with TRBJ1-4, with D possibly TRBD1 on 5 matching bases. This CDR3 is built from 13 residues. Germline V gene data show CDR1 as SQVTM and CDR2 as ANQGSEA. The V gene lost 4 bases and the J gene lost 7 bases, with 13 bases spanning the gap.

CDR3 sequence reads: CASSVEGQGQETQYF. Written as DNA, the CDR3 is TGTGCCAGCAGCGTAGAGGGACAGGGGCAAGAGACCCAGTACTTC. This rearrangement joins TRBV9 to TRBJ2-5; 10 nucleotides line up with TRBD1. From germline, CDR1 is SGDLS and CDR2 YYNGEE. The CDR3 runs to 15 residues. Unmatched junction bases numbered 1, after V lost 0 bases and J lost 2 bases.

This chain connects TRBV7-9 to TRBJ1-4; D might be TRBD1 (6 bases). V was trimmed by 5 bases and J by 8 bases, leaving 15 bases between them. Germline values: CDR1 SEHNR, CDR2 FQNEAQ (reference sequence). The CDR3 runs 14 residues. The chain's CDR3 is CASSQGNNGEKLFF. The CDR3 bases are TGTGCCAGCAGCCAGGGGAATAACGGAGAAAAACTGTTTTTT.

J is TRBJ1-1 and V is TRBV30; D call uncertain. The CDR3 is made up of 14 amino acids. Germline loops: CDR1 GTSNPN, CDR2 SVGIG (reference sequence). V dropped 0 bases and J dropped 3 bases, with 11 bases sitting between them. This CDR3 reads CAWSVLGWDTEAFF. CDR3 nucleotide sequence: TGTGCCTGGAGTGTACTCGGGTGGGACACTGAAGCTTTCTTT.

The rearrangement uses TRBV11-3 and TRBJ2-5; no firm D call. V was shortened by 5 bases and J by 1 base, with 8 bases between the two germline ends. This CDR3 has 13 amino acids. Germline V gives CDR1 SGHNT, CDR2 YENEEA. The CDR3 DNA follows: TGTGCCAGCAGCCCCGGTGGCCAAGAGACCCAGTACTTC. It is translated as CASSPGGQETQYF.

Remarks on this clone: Within the sample, other DNA sequences also encode this same CDR3. CDR3 coding DNA: TGTGCCAGCAGCCAAGACCTAGCGGGAGTTGAGCAGTACTTC. As protein: CASSQDLAGVEQYF. The rearrangement joins TRBV4-2 to TRBJ2-7, with 10 bases aligning to TRBD2. Looked up from germline, CDR1 is LGHNA and CDR2 is YNFKEQ. Trimming cost V 0 bases and J 7 bases; bases outside gene matches: 3. CDR3 length: 14 residues.

V is TRBV11-2 and J is TRBJ2-7, with no clear D. CDR1 and CDR2 from the germline V gene are SGHAT and FQNNGV. V dropped 2 bases and J dropped 2 bases, with 10 bases sitting between them. CDR3 length equals 14 residues. As DNA, the CDR3 is TGTGCCAGCAGCTTAATGGCAGTAGCCTACGAGCAGTACTTC. This sequence encodes CASSLMAVAYEQYF.

Turning to this clone: The DNA is omitted, as the CDR3 cannot be located on it reliably, and the CDR3 follows TCRdb's listing. The rearrangement uses TRBV19 and TRBJ1-5. Termini included, the CDR3 measures 13 amino acids. Germline V gene data show CDR1 as LNHDA and CDR2 as SQIVND (reference sequence). Here the CDR3 reads CASTSGRGQPQHF.

This chain joins TRBV2 and TRBJ2-2; no firm D call. V lost 4 bases, J lost 5 bases, and 8 bases lay in between. Germline V gene sequence: CDR1 SNHLY, CDR2 FYNNEI. The CDR3 is made up of 13 amino acids. CDR3 bases: TGTGCCAGCAGTGGAAGTATGACCGGGGAGCTGTTTTTT. This codes for CASSGSMTGELFF.

The rearrangement joins TRBV10-3 to TRBJ2-7; D is tentatively TRBD1 or TRBD2 (6 bases each). The germline CDR1 and CDR2 sequences are ENHRY and SYGVKD. Trimming removed 8 bases at V and 2 bases at J, with 10 bases between. The CDR3 length is 12 residues. For the CDR3, the DNA is TGTGCCATCGGCGGGACACCCTACGAGCAGTACTTC. Translated: CAIGGTPYEQYF.

V and J are TRBV4-1 and TRBJ2-3, with 10 bases that match TRBD2. This CDR3 region has 15 residues. V dropped 4 bases and J dropped 6; count of bases not matched to a gene: 7. The germline V gene has CDR1 MGHRA and CDR2 YSYEKL. The DNA for the CDR3 is TGCGCCAGCAGCCCGGGACTAGCGTCTCGTGATACGCAGTATTTT. As protein: CASSPGLASRDTQYF.